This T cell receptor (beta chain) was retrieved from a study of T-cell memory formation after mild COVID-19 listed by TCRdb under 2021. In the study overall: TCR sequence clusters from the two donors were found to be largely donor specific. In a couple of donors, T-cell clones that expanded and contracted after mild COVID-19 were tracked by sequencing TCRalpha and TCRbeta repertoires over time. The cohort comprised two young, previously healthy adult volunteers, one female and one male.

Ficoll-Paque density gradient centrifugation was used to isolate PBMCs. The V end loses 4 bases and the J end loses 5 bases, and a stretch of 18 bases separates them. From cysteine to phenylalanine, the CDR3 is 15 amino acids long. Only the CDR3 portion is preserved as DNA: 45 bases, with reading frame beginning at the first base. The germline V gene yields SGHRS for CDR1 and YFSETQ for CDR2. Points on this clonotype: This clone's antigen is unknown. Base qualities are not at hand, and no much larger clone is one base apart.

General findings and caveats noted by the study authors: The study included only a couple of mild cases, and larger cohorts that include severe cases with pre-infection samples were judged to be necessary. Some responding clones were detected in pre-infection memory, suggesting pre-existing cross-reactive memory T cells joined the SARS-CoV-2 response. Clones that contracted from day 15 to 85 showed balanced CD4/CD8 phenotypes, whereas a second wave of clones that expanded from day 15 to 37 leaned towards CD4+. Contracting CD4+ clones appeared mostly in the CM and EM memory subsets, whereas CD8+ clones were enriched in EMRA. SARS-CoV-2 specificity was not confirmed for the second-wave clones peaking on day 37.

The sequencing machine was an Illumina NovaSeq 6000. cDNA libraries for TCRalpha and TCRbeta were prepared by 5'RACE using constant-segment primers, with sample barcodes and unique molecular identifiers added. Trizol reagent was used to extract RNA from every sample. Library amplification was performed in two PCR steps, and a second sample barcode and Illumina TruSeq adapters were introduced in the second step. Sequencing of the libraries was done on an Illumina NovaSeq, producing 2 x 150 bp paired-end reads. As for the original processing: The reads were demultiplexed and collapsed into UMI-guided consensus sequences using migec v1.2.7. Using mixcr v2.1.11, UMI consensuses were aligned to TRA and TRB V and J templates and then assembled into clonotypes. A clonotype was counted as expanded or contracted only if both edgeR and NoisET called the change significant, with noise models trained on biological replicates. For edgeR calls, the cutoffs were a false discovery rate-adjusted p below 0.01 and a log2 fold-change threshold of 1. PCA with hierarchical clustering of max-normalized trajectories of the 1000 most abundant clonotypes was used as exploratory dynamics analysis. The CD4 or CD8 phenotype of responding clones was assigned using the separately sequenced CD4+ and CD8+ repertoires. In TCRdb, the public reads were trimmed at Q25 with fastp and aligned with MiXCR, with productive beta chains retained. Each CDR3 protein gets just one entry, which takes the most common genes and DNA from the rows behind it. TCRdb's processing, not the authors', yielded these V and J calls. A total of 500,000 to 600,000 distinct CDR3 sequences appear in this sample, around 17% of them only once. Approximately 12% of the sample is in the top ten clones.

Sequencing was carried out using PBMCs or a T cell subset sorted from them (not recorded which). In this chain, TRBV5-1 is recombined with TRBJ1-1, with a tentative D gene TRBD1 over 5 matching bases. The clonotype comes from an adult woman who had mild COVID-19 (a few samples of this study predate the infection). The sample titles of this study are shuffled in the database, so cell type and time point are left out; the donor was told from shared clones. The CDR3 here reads CASSMGQSPGTEAFF. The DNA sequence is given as TGCGCCAGCAGCATGGGGCAGTCCCCCGGGACTGAAGCTTTCTTT.